This entry lists 27 T cell receptor beta chains sequenced from one sample in a study of blood T cell repertoires in COVID-19. Profiled with immunoSEQ multiplex PCR; TCRdb holds only in-frame clones, not every one. The repertoire holds roughly 200,000 clones, about four fifths seen once, with 9.5% to 12% in the top ten. The source material was peripheral blood. The receptors here all came from a woman between 35 and 50 years old with COVID-19, enrolled during active disease.

There are a few counts of this clone. CDR3 amino acids: CASSEQGIAWPQHF. The CDR3 region has the DNA TGTGCCAGCAGCGAACAGGGGATAGCGTGGCCCCAGCATTTT. The V call is TRBV9, the J call TRBJ1-5; TRBD1 matches at 7 bases. V shed 3 bases and J 9 bases; nucleotides not matched to a gene: 9. CDR3 length: 14 residues. Germline CDR1 SGDLS, CDR2 YYNGEE.

This chain connects TRBV5-4 to TRBJ1-6; possibly TRBD1 for D (6 bases). V lost 5 bases and J lost 6, with 12 bases in between. The germline V gene has CDR1 SGHNT and CDR2 YYREEE (reference sequence). The CDR3 has 14 residues. The CDR3 loop is CASRTDSLNSPLHF. The CDR3 DNA reads as TGTGCCAGCAGGACGGACAGCCTTAATTCACCCCTCCACTTT.

V and J are TRBV7-9 and TRBJ1-1; D uncertain. Germline V gene lookup returns CDR1 SEHNR and CDR2 FQNEAQ (reference sequence). The CDR3 consists of 13 residues. Trimming cost V 5 bases and J 8 bases, with 15 bases left between them. CDR3 region: CASSPSPGLEAFF. Written as DNA, the CDR3 is TGTGCCAGCAGCCCTAGCCCCGGGCTCGAAGCTTTCTTT. Based on the CDR3 plus reference TRBV7-9 and TRBJ1-1, the full variable domain is DTGVSQNPRHKITKRGQNVTFRCDPISEHNRLYWYRQTLGQGPEFLTYFQNEAQLEKSRLLSDRFSAERPKGSFSTLEIQRTEQGDSAMYLCASSPSPGLEAFFGQGTRLTVV.

V and J are TRBV19 and TRBJ1-1; D perhaps matches TRBD1 (6 bases). The CDR3 consists of 14 residues. Trimming shortened V by 7 bases and J by 0 bases, and 12 bases separated the two germline ends. Germline CDR1 LNHDA, CDR2 SQIVND (reference sequence). CDR3 DNA: TGTGCCAGTACTCAGACAGGCATGAACACTGAAGCTTTCTTT. This gives the protein CASTQTGMNTEAFF.

The chain uses TRBV7-9 and TRBJ2-1, with TRBD2 matching over 9 bases. CDR1 is SEHNR and CDR2 is FQNEAQ in the germline V gene (reference sequence). The CDR3 loop spans 15 amino acids. J lost 4 bases, V lost 1 base, and 2 bases had no gene match. The CDR3 region has the DNA TGTGCCAGCAGCTTAGAGCTAGCGGGGTACAATGAGCAGTTCTTC. It translates to CASSLELAGYNEQFF.

CDR3 in DNA: TGTGCCACTCACAGGGCTGTGGGTGAAAAACTGTTTTTT. This encodes CATHRAVGEKLFF. J is TRBJ1-4 and V is TRBV6-5; TRBD1 might be the D (6 bases). V was trimmed by 10 bases and J by 7 bases, leaving 16 bases between them. Germline assignment: CDR1 MNHEY and CDR2 SVGAGI. The CDR3 totals 13 residues.

This chain joins TRBV27 and TRBJ2-5; TRBD1 is a possible D gene (5 bases). The CDR3 is 14 amino acids. From germline, CDR1 is MNHEY and CDR2 SMNVEV (reference sequence). V was pared by 5 bases and J by 7 bases, with 17 bases between. The CDR3 DNA is TGTGCCAGCAGTCCCCCCCTGGGGCTTGGGACCCAGTACTTC. The encoded protein is CASSPPLGLGTQYF.

CDR3 in DNA: TGTGCCAGCTGGGGGCGCAGCTATGGCTACACCTTC. As protein: CASWGRSYGYTF. V is TRBV2 and J is TRBJ1-2; D may be TRBD1 (6 bases). The CDR3 covers 12 residues. Germline CDR1 and CDR2: SNHLY and FYNNEI. The V end lost 8 bases, the J end lost 4 bases, and 11 bases lay between the germline ends.

The V call is TRBV30, the J call TRBJ2-1, with D possibly matching TRBD1 (6 bases). This CDR3 region has 12 residues. Trimming took off 4 bases at V and 5 bases at J, with 9 bases between the two ends. CDR1 is GTSNPN, CDR2 SVGIG, per germline (reference sequence). CDR3 sequence (DNA): TGTGCCTGGATGAGGGGGAACAATGAGCAGTTCTTC. Its translation is CAWMRGNNEQFF.

The CDR3 nucleotides read TGTGCCAGCAGTTTATGGGGGGGGGACAATGAGCAGTTCTTC. Residues: CASSLWGGDNEQFF. The chain combines TRBV27 with TRBJ2-1; 7 bases map to TRBD2. Germline V lookup: CDR1 MNHEY, CDR2 SMNVEV (reference sequence). The CDR3 is made up of 14 amino acids. The J segment lost 5 bases and the V segment lost 1 base, leaving 2 bases of the junction unmatched.

The rearrangement uses TRBV27 and TRBJ2-2; TRBD2 might be the D (6 bases). Germline loops: CDR1 MNHEY, CDR2 SMNVEV (reference sequence). Trimming removed 1 base at V and 6 bases at J, with 15 bases between. CDR3 length: 16 amino acids. The CDR3 loop reads CASSLLTGTPPGELFF. The CDR3 DNA is TGTGCCAGCAGTTTATTGACCGGGACTCCGCCCGGGGAGCTGTTTTTT.

With regard to this clone: A junction end diverges from the germline sequence, so it may reflect a read error. The chain recombines TRBV7-7 with TRBJ2-3; 9 nucleotides align to TRBD1. Germline values: CDR1 SSHAT, CDR2 FNYEAQ (reference sequence). This CDR3 region has 14 residues. The CDR3 DNA follows: TGTGCTAGCAGCCCCGGACAGGGGCACGCTACGCAGTATTTT. Translation: CASSPGQGHATQYF.

The V and J genes are TRBV10-1 and TRBJ1-6; D gene ambiguous. Germline-derived CDR1 and CDR2 are WNHNN and SYGVQD (reference sequence). Deletions cut 2 bases from V and 11 bases from J, with 10 bases between. This CDR3 has 13 residues. The DNA of the CDR3 is TGCGCCAGCAGTGAGACTGGAGGAGCACCCCTCCACTTT. Translation: CASSETGGAPLHF.

This clone has a single count. The rearrangement links TRBV18 to TRBJ1-6; D is ambiguous. The CDR3 has 15 amino acids. Germline loops: CDR1 KGHSH, CDR2 LQKENI. The V gene lost 8 bases and the J gene lost 8 bases, with 19 bases spanning the gap. CDR3 in amino acids: CASALSSPRDSPLHF. CDR3 bases: TGTGCCAGCGCACTCTCTAGCCCTAGAGATTCACCCCTCCACTTT. The whole variable domain, filled in from reference TRBV18 and TRBJ1-6, reads NAGVMQNPRHLVRRRGQEARLRCSPMKGHSHVYWYRQLPEEGLKFMVYLQKENIIDESGMPKERFSAEFPKEGPSILRIQQVVRGDSAAYFCASALSSPRDSPLHFGNGTRLTVT.

The chain couples TRBV7-2 to TRBJ2-1; D remains ambiguous. Germline V gene data show CDR1 as SGHTA and CDR2 as FQGNSA. Trimming removed 5 bases at V and 7 bases at J, with 9 bases between. CDR3 length: 12 amino acids. DNA for the CDR3: TGTGCCAGCAGCCAAAGCTTGAATGAGCAGTTCTTC. This sequence encodes CASSQSLNEQFF.

The chain recombines TRBV10-2 with TRBJ2-2; the match to TRBD2 covers 9 bases. V shed 2 bases and J 2 bases; nucleotides not matched to a gene: 9. CDR1 and CDR2 from the germline V gene are WSHSY and SAAADI. This CDR3 has 18 residues. The CDR3 sequence: CASSEPRLAGRNTGELFF. For the CDR3, the DNA is TGCGCCAGCAGTGAGCCTCGTCTAGCGGGACGAAACACCGGGGAGCTGTTTTTT.

Only a few counts were recorded for this clone. The V and J genes are TRBV3-1 (or the pseudogene TRBV3-2) and TRBJ2-4; D unresolved. Germline CDR1 LGHDT, CDR2 YNNKEL (reference sequence). V lost 4 bases, J lost 1 base, and 5 bases lay in between. The CDR3 contains 13 residues. CDR3 bases: TGTGCCAGCAGCCGAGGCGCCAAAAACATTCAGTACTTC. Amino acids: CASSRGAKNIQYF.

This clone is a singleton in its sample. The rearrangement joins TRBV6-5 to TRBJ2-3; the match to TRBD2 covers 8 bases. The germline V gene has CDR1 MNHEY and CDR2 SVGAGI. This CDR3 region has 15 residues. Germline trimming cut 7 bases from V and 0 bases from J; bases unmatched to any gene: 6. The CDR3 DNA is TGTGCCAGCATCAAGCGGGAGTACAGCACAGATACGCAGTATTTT. This translates into CASIKREYSTDTQYF.

The rearrangement uses TRBV6-6 and TRBJ1-2; 9 bases fit TRBD1. Trimming took 1 base from V and 6 from J; bases not matched to a gene: 3. Germline CDR1 and CDR2: MNHNY and SVGAGI (reference sequence). The length of the CDR3 is 14 residues. The CDR3 DNA reads TGTGCCAGCAGTTACTTACAGGGGGCGGATGGCTACACCTTC. Translation gives CASSYLQGADGYTF.

The CDR3 reads CASIIKTGETPRLFF. The CDR3 DNA is TGTGCCAGCATTATAAAGACAGGGGAAACACCGAGGCTGTTTTTT. This rearrangement joins TRBV21-1 to TRBJ2-2; TRBD1 is taken as the D call from the table, unchecked against the DNA. TRBV21-1 counts as a pseudogene. CDR3 length equals 15 residues.

The CDR3: CASSTPIGEQYF. For the CDR3, the DNA is TGTGCCAGCAGCACTCCAATTGGCGAGCAGTACTTC. The V call is TRBV7-9, the J call TRBJ2-7; D gene uncertain. In germline, CDR1 is SEHNR, CDR2 FQNEAQ (reference sequence). This CDR3 spans 12 amino acids. Trimming cost V 5 bases and J 6 bases, with 11 bases left between them.

The genes are TRBV15 and TRBJ1-5, with D unclear. Germline V gene data show CDR1 as LNHNV and CDR2 as YYDKDF (reference sequence). The CDR3 has 14 residues. The V end was cut by 0 bases, the J end by 8 bases, with 11 bases between. CDR3 DNA sequence: TGTGCCACCAGCAGAGAGCCCCTCAGTGAGCCCCAGCATTTT. Its protein is CATSREPLSEPQHF.

This clone was seen a handful of times. The chain is built from TRBV30 and TRBJ1-4; the D is unclear. V shed 0 bases and J shed 4 bases, with 3 bases lying between them. This CDR3 region has 12 residues. Germline loops: CDR1 GTSNPN, CDR2 SVGIG (reference sequence). The CDR3 DNA sequence: TGTGCCTGGAGTGTTAGTAATGAAAAACTGTTTTTT. Translated, it gives CAWSVSNEKLFF.

This chain uses TRBV27 with TRBJ1-5; no definite D call. There are 16 residues in the CDR3. Germline CDR1 is MNHEY and CDR2 is SMNVEV (reference sequence). The V end lost 6 bases, the J end lost 0 bases, and 15 bases lay between the germline ends. CDR3 nucleotides: TGTGCCAGCAGAAAAGATGGAGGATATAGCAATCAGCCCCAGCATTTT. This codes for CASRKDGGYSNQPQHF.

The chain uses TRBV5-5 and TRBJ1-4, with D perhaps matching TRBD1 (6 bases). The germline CDR1 and CDR2 sequences are SGHKS and YYEKEE (reference sequence). Deletions cut 0 bases from V and 11 bases from J, with 14 bases between. CDR3 size: 14 residues. The CDR3 nucleotides read TGTGCCAGCAGCTTGGATAGGGGGATGGGGAAACTGTTTTTT. This encodes CASSLDRGMGKLFF.

This chain connects TRBV7-9 to TRBJ2-7; D gene uncertain. This CDR3 region has 14 residues. Per germline, CDR1 SEHNR and CDR2 FQNEAQ (reference sequence). The germline V and J ends were trimmed by 1 base and 0 bases, with 7 bases remaining between them. CDR3 bases: TGTGCCAGCAGCTTAGACCACGGCTCCTACGAGCAGTACTTC. It yields the protein CASSLDHGSYEQYF.

The chain employs TRBV3-1 (or the pseudogene TRBV3-2) and TRBJ1-5; no clear D. The CDR3 is 12 amino acids. The germline V gene has CDR1 LGHDT and CDR2 YNNKEL (reference sequence). The germline V and J ends were trimmed by 2 bases and 5 bases, with 4 bases remaining between them. The CDR3 DNA reads as TGTGCCAGCAGCCAATCCTATCAGCCCCAGCATTTT. This gives the protein CASSQSYQPQHF.